The source of this T cell receptor beta chain is a study of blood T cell repertoires in COVID-19. About the study: PBMCs, B-cell-depleted T cells, or T cells provided the cDNA or gDNA that made up the material.

Germline V gene lookup returns CDR1 SNHLY and CDR2 FYNNEI. The CDR3 is 14 residues long. V was cut by 4 bases and J by 1 base, with 10 bases left in between. Only in-frame clones appear in the TCRdb table, and some are missing; sequencing was by immunoSEQ multiplex PCR. Of roughly 250,000 clones in the sample, 70% to 80% were seen once. In this sample, this clone turned up once. Input material: peripheral blood. The TCR originated in a woman older than 75 with acute or convalescent COVID-19. J is TRBJ2-5 and V is TRBV2, with D possibly being TRBD1 (5 bases). CDR3 amino acids: CASSAQTVQETQYF. The CDR3 DNA is TGTGCCAGCAGTGCGCAGACAGTCCAAGAGACCCAGTACTTC.